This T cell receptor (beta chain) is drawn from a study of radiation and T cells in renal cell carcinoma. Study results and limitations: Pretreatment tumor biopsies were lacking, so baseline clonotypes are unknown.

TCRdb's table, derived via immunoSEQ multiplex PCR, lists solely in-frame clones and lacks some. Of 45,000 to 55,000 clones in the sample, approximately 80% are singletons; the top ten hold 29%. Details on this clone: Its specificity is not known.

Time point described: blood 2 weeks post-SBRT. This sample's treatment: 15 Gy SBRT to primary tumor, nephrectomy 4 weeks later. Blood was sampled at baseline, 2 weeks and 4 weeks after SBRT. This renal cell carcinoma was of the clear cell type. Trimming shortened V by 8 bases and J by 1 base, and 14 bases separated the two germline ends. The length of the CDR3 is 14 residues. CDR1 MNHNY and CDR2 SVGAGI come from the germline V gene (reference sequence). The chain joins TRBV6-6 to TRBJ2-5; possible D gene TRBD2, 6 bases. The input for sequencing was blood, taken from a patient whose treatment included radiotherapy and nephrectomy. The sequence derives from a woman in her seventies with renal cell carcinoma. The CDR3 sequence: CASGLGGAQETQYF. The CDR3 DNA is TGTGCCAGCGGCTTGGGGGGAGCCCAAGAGACCCAGTACTTC.